This entry describes one T cell receptor (beta chain). Its antigen remains unidentified. Every patient underwent thyroid surgery untreated. Per the study methods: To classify distant metastasis in papillary thyroid cancer, a model was built from CDR3 differences across clinicopathological groups. TCRdb re-clonotyped the PCR reads via MiXCR. TCRdb, not the authors, supplied the V and J calls. The table lists about 52,000 clones, around a sixth of them singletons. The data belong to a study of metastatic and nonmetastatic thyroid tumors. Study information: Malignant and benign thyroid patients had repertoires compared in peripheral blood and tumor or nodule tissue. Study-wide results and caveats: A significant increase in TCR beta diversity was reportedly seen in malignant thyroid tumors relative to benign nodules, in blood and tumor.

This CDR3 has 13 residues. The germline CDR1 and CDR2 sequences are LNHDA and SQIVND (reference sequence). V lost 4 bases to trimming and J lost 2 bases, with 7 bases between them. This TCR derives from a female donor with papillary thyroid cancer or a benign thyroid nodule (not recorded which). Some clones in this sample may be carry-over from other donors' samples. This rearrangement joins TRBV19 to TRBJ2-3; no clear D gene. Sample: blood. Here the CDR3 DNA reads TGTGCCAGTAGTAAGAAGTCCACAGATACGCAGTATTTT. It encodes CASSKKSTDTQYF. Using reference TRBV19 and TRBJ2-3 for the parts outside the CDR3, the full variable domain is DGGITQSPKYLFRKEGQNVTLSCEQNLNHDAMYWYRQDPGQGLRLIYYSQIVNDFQKGDIAEGYSVSREKKESFPLTVTSAQKNPTAFYLCASSKKSTDTQYFGPGTRLTVL.